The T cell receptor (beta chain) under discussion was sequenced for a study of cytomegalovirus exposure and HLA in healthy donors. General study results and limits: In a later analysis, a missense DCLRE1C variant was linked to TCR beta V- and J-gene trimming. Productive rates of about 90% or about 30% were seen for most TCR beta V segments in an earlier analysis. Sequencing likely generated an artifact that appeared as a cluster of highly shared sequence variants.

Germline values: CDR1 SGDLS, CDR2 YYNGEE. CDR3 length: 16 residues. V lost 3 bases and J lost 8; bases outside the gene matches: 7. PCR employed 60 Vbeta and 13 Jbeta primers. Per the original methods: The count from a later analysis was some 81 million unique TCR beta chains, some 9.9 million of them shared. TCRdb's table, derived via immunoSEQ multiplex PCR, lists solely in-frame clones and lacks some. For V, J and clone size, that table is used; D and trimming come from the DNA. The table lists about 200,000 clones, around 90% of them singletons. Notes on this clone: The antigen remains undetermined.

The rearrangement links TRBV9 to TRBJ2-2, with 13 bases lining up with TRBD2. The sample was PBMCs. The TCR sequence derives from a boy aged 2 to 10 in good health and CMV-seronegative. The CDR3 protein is CASSARTSGRTGELFF. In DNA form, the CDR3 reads TGTGCCAGCAGCGCCAGGACTAGCGGGAGAACTGGGGAGCTGTTTTTT.